This T cell receptor (beta chain) was retrieved from a study of blood T cell repertoires in COVID-19. Assay: immunoSEQ multiplex PCR; the TCRdb copy retains only in-frame clones and omits some. This sample has 200,000 to 300,000 clones, with about nine tenths found just once. This CDR3 comprises 17 residues. The germline V gene encodes CDR1 MGHRA and CDR2 YSYEKL. The V segment lost 0 bases and the J segment 6 bases; nucleotides outside the gene matches: 3. The specimen was peripheral blood. This TCR derives from a woman between 40 and 50 years old with acute or convalescent COVID-19. The V call is TRBV4-1, the J call TRBJ2-1; 15 bases fit TRBD2. CDR3 nucleotides: TGCGCCAGCAGCCAAGAAGGGACTAGCGGGGGGCTCAATGAGCAGTTCTTC. Translation gives CASSQEGTSGGLNEQFF.